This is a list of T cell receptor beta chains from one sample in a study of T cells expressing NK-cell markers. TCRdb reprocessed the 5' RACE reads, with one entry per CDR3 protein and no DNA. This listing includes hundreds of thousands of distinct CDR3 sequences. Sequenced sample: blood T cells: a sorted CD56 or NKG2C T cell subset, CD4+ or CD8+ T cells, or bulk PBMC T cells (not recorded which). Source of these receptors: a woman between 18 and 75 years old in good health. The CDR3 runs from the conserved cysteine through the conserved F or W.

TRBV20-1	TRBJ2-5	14	CSARVGGLGETQYF
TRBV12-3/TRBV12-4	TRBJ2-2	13	CASSPWGTGELFF
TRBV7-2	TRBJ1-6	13	CASSFDWDSPLHF
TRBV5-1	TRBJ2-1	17	CASSRYLRLAGGNEQFF
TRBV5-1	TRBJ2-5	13	CASSPDLLQTQYF
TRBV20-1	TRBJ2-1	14	CSAGGGTALNEQFF
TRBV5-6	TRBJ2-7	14	CASSRGQGNYEQYF
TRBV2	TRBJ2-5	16	CASSEAEIGGYETQYF
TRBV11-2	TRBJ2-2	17	CASSLEQGQGATGELFF
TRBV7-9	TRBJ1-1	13	CASSSPGDREAFF
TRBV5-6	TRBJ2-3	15	CASSLGQGGFDTQYF
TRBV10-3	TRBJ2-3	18	CAISESSFTGRGPDTQYF
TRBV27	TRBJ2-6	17	CASSLSATGSGANVLTF